This T cell receptor (beta chain) is drawn from a study of T-cell reconstitution after alpha-beta-depleted transplantation in children. This CDR3 is 13 amino acids long. Germline V gene data show CDR1 as MNHNS and CDR2 as SASEGT. V lost 4 bases and J lost 4; bases outside the gene matches: 4. The library targeted TCRbeta and was prepared with unique molecular identifiers. Via MiXCR, TCRdb re-called the PCR reads, giving one row per CDR3 protein. Here the sample spans around 380,000 distinct CDR3 sequences, 9.5% to 13% being singletons. The receptor comes from a human donor who donated a stem cell graft to a child with acute myeloid leukemia. The chain links TRBV6-1 to TRBJ2-7, with 7 bases that match TRBD1. Specimen: PBMCs from the stem cell graft donor, collected from the stem cell graft. For the CDR3, the DNA is TGTGCCAGCAGTGTGACAGGGCGGTACGAGCAGTACGTC. Its translation: CASSVTGRYEQYV.